Each of the 30 T cell receptor beta chains below was sequenced from the same sample in a study of T cell repertoires in cytomegalovirus infection. Their specific antigens are unknown. Via MiXCR, TCRdb re-called the reads, giving one row per CDR3 protein. The sample shows roughly 800,000 distinct CDR3 sequences, 25% to 35% of them seen only once. The sequenced sample was cultured CD8+ T cells from PBMCs, obtained from culture after CMV antigen stimulation. All receptors derive from a human donor in good health (CMV status not recorded). Some clones in this sample may be carry-over from other donors' samples.

The J gene is TRBJ2-7, the V gene TRBV13; maybe TRBD1 (5 bases). The CDR3 totals 14 residues. The V end lost 0 bases, the J end lost 4 bases, and 10 bases lay between the germline ends. Germline V gene lookup returns CDR1 PRHDT and CDR2 FYEKMQ (reference sequence). The CDR3 loop is CASSLGLREYEQYF. CDR3 DNA: TGTGCCAGCAGCTTAGGGCTCAGGGAATACGAGCAGTACTTC.

The J gene is TRBJ2-3, the V gene TRBV4-1, with a weak D call TRBD2 (6 bases). The CDR3 has 15 residues. Germline CDR1 reads MGHRA; CDR2 reads YSYEKL. The ends were cut back, 1 base at V and 3 bases at J, with 11 bases in the middle. CDR3 nucleotides: TGCGCCAGCAGCCAAGTGGCGGGGAGGACAGATACGCAGTATTTT. Translating gives CASSQVAGRTDTQYF.

This clonotype occurred a few times. The rearrangement uses TRBV7-9 and TRBJ2-7; D is possibly TRBD1 (7 bases). Germline CDR1 reads SEHNR; CDR2 reads FQNEAQ (reference sequence). This CDR3 is 15 amino acids long. V was pared by 5 bases and J by 6 bases, with 20 bases between. In DNA form, the CDR3 reads TGTGCCAGCAGCCCCCGAGGAGGGGGCTTAATCGAGCAGTACTTC. Residues: CASSPRGGGLIEQYF.

This clonotype turned up a few times. The chain has TRBV20-1 and TRBJ2-3; 12 bases are shared with TRBD2. J lost 0 bases, V lost 6 bases, and 13 bases had no gene match. The CDR3 spans 18 residues. The germline CDR1 and CDR2 sequences are DFQATT and SNEGSKA (reference sequence). DNA of the CDR3: TGCAGTGCGCCGACTAGCGGGGGAGCCGGAGGGAGCACAGATACGCAGTATTTT. Amino acids: CSAPTSGGAGGSTDTQYF.

For the CDR3, the DNA is TGTGCCAGCAGTCCACCGACAGCAACCTACGAGCAGTACTTC. The encoded protein is CASSPPTATYEQYF. The chain carries TRBV27 and TRBJ2-7, with D possibly matching TRBD1 (5 bases). This CDR3 contains 14 residues. Germline CDR1 is MNHEY and CDR2 is SMNVEV (reference sequence). Trimming left V 5 bases short and J 2 bases short, with 13 bases between.

In its sample, this clonotype was seen many times. The chain combines TRBV28 with TRBJ2-3, with D hard to call. V was cut by 2 bases and J by 0 bases, with 6 bases left in between. Per the germline V gene, CDR1 is MDHEN and CDR2 is SYDVKM. The CDR3 consists of 14 residues. The CDR3 protein is CASSLKDSTDTQYF. The CDR3 nucleotides read TGTGCCAGCAGTTTAAAAGATAGCACAGATACGCAGTATTTT.

The V and J genes are TRBV6-5 and TRBJ1-3, with a possible D match to TRBD1 (6 bases). The CDR3 has 16 amino acids. V dropped 4 bases and J dropped 0 bases, with 13 bases sitting between them. Germline V lookup: CDR1 MNHEY, CDR2 SVGAGI. This CDR3 reads CASSLRQESSGNTIYF. The CDR3 nucleotides read TGTGCCAGCAGTTTGCGACAGGAGAGCTCTGGAAACACCATATATTTT.

This chain joins TRBV6-2 or TRBV6-3 and TRBJ1-5; 12 bases fit TRBD1. V shed 4 bases and J 7 bases; nucleotides not matched to a gene: 8. The CDR3 totals 16 residues. Germline loops: CDR1 MNHEY, CDR2 SVGEGT. The CDR3 sequence: CASSSSGTGGGQPQHF. CDR3 sequence (DNA): TGTGCCAGCAGTTCCTCCGGGACAGGGGGCGGGCAGCCCCAGCATTTT.

This clonotype was picked up many times. The CDR3: CASSLTSEFTGELFF. The CDR3 DNA sequence: TGTGCCAGCAGTCTGACTAGCGAGTTCACCGGGGAGCTGTTTTTT. V is TRBV7-9 and J is TRBJ2-2; TRBD2 aligns across 8 bases. CDR1 SEHNR and CDR2 FQNEAQ come from the germline V gene (reference sequence). The length of the CDR3 is 15 residues. The V segment lost 6 bases and the J segment 4 bases; nucleotides outside the gene matches: 7.

At least ten counts were recorded for this clonotype. The V call is TRBV7-2, the J call TRBJ1-2; 11 positions agree with TRBD1. The CDR3 is made up of 14 amino acids. The V gene end was trimmed by 2 bases and the J gene end by 6 bases; junction bases not matched to a gene: 2. The germline CDR1 and CDR2 sequences are SGHTA and FQGNSA. The CDR3 spells CASSLPDRGHGYTF. The CDR3 DNA follows: TGTGCCAGCAGCTTACCGGACAGGGGGCATGGCTACACCTTC.

This clonotype was seen more than once but under ten times. The rearrangement links TRBV19 to TRBJ2-1, with 11 bases fitting TRBD1. The ends lost 5 bases at V and 3 bases at J; junction bases unmatched: 18. This CDR3 comprises 20 residues. CDR1 and CDR2 (germline): LNHDA, SQIVND (reference sequence). In nucleotides, the CDR3 is TGTGCCAGTAGTGCCCGAGGGGCCCGGGACAGGGGGTCCCGCTACAATGAGCAGTTCTTC. This sequence encodes CASSARGARDRGSRYNEQFF.

This clonotype occurred a few times. The chain employs TRBV25-1 and TRBJ2-5; 9 positions match TRBD2. The CDR3 is 17 residues long. With V trimmed by 2 bases and J by 4 bases, 11 bases remained unmatched. Germline V gene sequence: CDR1 MGHDK, CDR2 SYGVNS. The CDR3 coding sequence is TGTGCCAGCAGTGAAGAGGGAATAGCGGGGGCCGGAGAGACCCAGTACTTC. Its protein product is CASSEEGIAGAGETQYF.

This chain's CDR3 is CASSDEDRAIYGYTF. The CDR3 DNA follows: TGTGCCAGCTCTGATGAGGACCGGGCTATCTATGGCTACACCTTC. The rearrangement joins TRBV9 to TRBJ1-2; no definite D call. Per germline, CDR1 SGDLS and CDR2 YYNGEE. The CDR3 contains 15 residues. Deletions cut 7 bases from V and 4 bases from J, with 20 bases between.

This chain joins TRBV6-2 or TRBV6-3 and TRBJ2-7; D may correspond to TRBD1 or TRBD2 (5 bases each). This CDR3 contains 17 residues. CDR1 and CDR2 (germline): MNHEY, SVGEGT. Trimming stripped 5 bases from V and 5 bases from J, with 25 bases between. CDR3 loop: CASSMTEVGPTIHEQYV. Written as DNA, the CDR3 is TGTGCCAGCAGTATGACAGAAGTGGGGCCGACTATCCACGAGCAGTACGTC.

This chain joins TRBV15 and TRBJ2-7, with D possibly matching TRBD2 (5 bases). V lost 0 bases to trimming and J lost 6 bases, with 12 bases between them. The CDR3 spans 14 residues. CDR1 and CDR2 from the germline V gene are LNHNV and YYDKDF (reference sequence). Here the CDR3 DNA reads TGTGCCACCAGCAGAGATCGGGGTGGGGTCGAGCAGTACGTC. This translates into CATSRDRGGVEQYV.

V gene TRBV7-8 combines with J gene TRBJ1-2; weak D call: TRBD1 (5 bases). CDR1 and CDR2 from the germline V gene are SGHVS and FQNEAQ. V was shortened by 6 bases and J by 3 bases, with 14 bases between the two germline ends. The length of the CDR3 is 14 residues. DNA of the CDR3: TGTGCCAGCAGTAGATGGGGGGATGACTATGGCTACACCTTC. This encodes CASSRWGDDYGYTF. Full variable domain (outside the CDR3, taken from reference TRBV7-8 and TRBJ1-2): GAGVSQSPRYKVAKRGQDVALRCDPISGHVSLFWYQQALGQGPEFLTYFQNEAQLDKSGLPSDRFFAERPEGSVSTLKIQRTQQEDSAVYLCASSRWGDDYGYTFGSGTRLTVV.

V gene TRBV27 combines with J gene TRBJ2-7; 9 bases agree with TRBD1. CDR1 MNHEY and CDR2 SMNVEV come from the germline V gene (reference sequence). J lost 4 bases, V lost 5 bases, and 9 bases had no gene match. The CDR3 runs to 15 residues. The CDR3 region has the DNA TGTGCCAGCAGTCCAACCGGGACAGGGAGGTACGAGCAGTACTTC. It encodes CASSPTGTGRYEQYF.

The J gene is TRBJ2-5, the V gene TRBV6-2 or TRBV6-3, with TRBD1 matching 10 bases. The CDR3 is 15 amino acids. In germline, CDR1 is MNHEY, CDR2 SVGEGT. V trimming: 2 bases; J trimming: 7 bases; junction bases outside the gene matches: 7. CDR3 loop: CASSYGTGVDGTQYF. In DNA, the CDR3 is TGTGCCAGCAGTTACGGGACAGGGGTAGATGGGACCCAGTACTTC.

V and J are TRBV27 and TRBJ1-4; 7 bases align to TRBD1. The germline V gene encodes CDR1 MNHEY and CDR2 SMNVEV (reference sequence). The CDR3 has 15 amino acids. V lost 3 bases to trimming and J lost 8 bases; unmatched junction nucleotides: 9. CDR3: CASSLSQGQREKLFF. The CDR3 DNA follows: TGTGCCAGCAGTTTGTCCCAGGGACAGCGAGAAAAACTGTTTTTT.

This clonotype was recorded a few times. The chain combines TRBV15 with TRBJ1-3; 9 bases are shared with TRBD1. CDR1 is LNHNV, CDR2 YYDKDF, per germline (reference sequence). Unmatched junction bases numbered 8, after V lost 0 bases and J lost 2 bases. CDR3 length: 18 residues. Here the CDR3 reads CATSRDFDRGFTGNTIYF. CDR3 coding DNA: TGTGCCACCAGCAGAGATTTTGACAGGGGGTTTACTGGAAACACCATATATTTT.

CDR3 amino acids: CASTGGTSGGEALEETQYF. For the CDR3, the DNA is TGTGCCAGCACCGGGGGGACTAGCGGGGGAGAAGCGCTAGAAGAGACCCAGTACTTC. The gene calls are TRBV7-2 and TRBJ2-5, with 14 bases identical to TRBD2. CDR1 is SGHTA, CDR2 FQGNSA, per germline. V was clipped by 7 bases and J by 3 bases; unmatched bases: 16. The CDR3 runs to 19 residues.

This clonotype was picked up a small number of times. The genes are TRBV6-5 and TRBJ2-7; possible D gene TRBD1, 5 bases. The CDR3 is 15 amino acids. The V and J ends lost 5 bases and 0 bases respectively, with 14 bases between them. Germline lookup yields CDR1 MNHEY and CDR2 SVGAGI. CDR3 sequence reads: CASSGDSYNSYEQYF. CDR3 nucleotides: TGTGCCAGCAGTGGTGACAGCTACAACTCCTACGAGCAGTACTTC.

This clonotype was seen a handful of times. The V gene is TRBV25-1, the J gene TRBJ2-2; 12 bases map to TRBD1. The CDR3 spans 14 residues. CDR1 MGHDK and CDR2 SYGVNS come from the germline V gene. After removal of 4 bases from V and 10 bases from J, the junction contained 4 bases not matched to a gene. CDR3: CASSAGTGGVELFF. The CDR3 DNA follows: TGTGCCAGCAGTGCAGGGACAGGGGGCGTGGAGCTGTTTTTT.

The chain links TRBV12-3 or TRBV12-4 to TRBJ2-1; possible D gene TRBD1, 5 bases. V was clipped by 4 bases and J by 4 bases, with 11 bases between them. This CDR3 is 14 amino acids long. CDR3 amino acids: CASSWTPSYNEQFF. CDR3 coding DNA: TGTGCCAGCAGTTGGACACCTTCTTACAATGAGCAGTTCTTC.

This chain links TRBV10-3 with TRBJ1-5; D is unresolved. The CDR3 contains 15 residues. Trimming left V 6 bases short and J 4 bases short, with 16 bases between. Germline CDR1 and CDR2: ENHRY and SYGVKD. CDR3 in amino acids: CAIRLSDVGNQPQHF. The CDR3, as DNA: TGTGCCATCAGACTCTCGGACGTAGGGAATCAGCCCCAGCATTTT.

For the CDR3, the DNA is TGTGCCAGCAGCCTCTTGGTGGCCAGGGAGAATTCACCCCTCCACTTT. It is translated as CASSLLVARENSPLHF. The genes are TRBV11-2 and TRBJ1-6, with D possibly matching TRBD1 (5 bases). This CDR3 comprises 16 residues. V was pared by 5 bases and J by 7 bases, with 18 bases between. Germline V gene data show CDR1 as SGHAT and CDR2 as FQNNGV.

This clonotype was seen a handful of times. The chain uses TRBV6-1 and TRBJ1-1; 7 nucleotides agree with TRBD1. Per the germline V gene, CDR1 is MNHNS and CDR2 is SASEGT. CDR3 length: 16 residues. With 5 bases clipped from V and 0 bases from J, the junction kept 9 bases outside the gene matches. CDR3 in amino acids: CASSKRTGEMNTEAFF. The DNA for the CDR3 is TGTGCCAGCAGTAAAAGGACAGGAGAGATGAACACTGAAGCTTTCTTT.

This clonotype has a count of ten or more. The J gene is TRBJ1-1, the V gene TRBV7-8, with 9 bases matching TRBD1. This CDR3 is 15 amino acids long. Per the germline V gene, CDR1 is SGHVS and CDR2 is FQNEAQ. The V and J ends lost 4 bases and 3 bases, in that order; junction bases with no gene match: 6. As DNA, the CDR3 is TGTGCCAGCAGCTATCGGACAGGGGATGACACTGAAGCTTTCTTT. Encoded protein: CASSYRTGDDTEAFF.

This clonotype came up many times. The V gene is TRBV7-8, the J gene TRBJ2-6, with 7 positions matching TRBD1. The V segment lost 6 bases and the J segment 4 bases; nucleotides outside the gene matches: 3. There are 14 residues in the CDR3. Germline V CDR1 and CDR2: SGHVS, FQNEAQ. DNA of the CDR3: TGTGCCAGCAGACAGGGGACCGGGGCCAACGTCCTGACTTTC. Its protein is CASRQGTGANVLTF.

The table lists this clonotype with a few counts. The CDR3 is CASIAGSGANVLTF. The CDR3 coding sequence is TGTGCCAGCATTGCGGGGTCTGGGGCCAACGTCCTGACTTTC. The V call is TRBV7-9, the J call TRBJ2-6; perhaps TRBD2 as D (6 bases). CDR1 is SEHNR and CDR2 is FQNEAQ in the germline V gene (reference sequence). V lost 7 bases and J 1 base, leaving 8 bases between the germline ends. The CDR3 runs 14 residues.